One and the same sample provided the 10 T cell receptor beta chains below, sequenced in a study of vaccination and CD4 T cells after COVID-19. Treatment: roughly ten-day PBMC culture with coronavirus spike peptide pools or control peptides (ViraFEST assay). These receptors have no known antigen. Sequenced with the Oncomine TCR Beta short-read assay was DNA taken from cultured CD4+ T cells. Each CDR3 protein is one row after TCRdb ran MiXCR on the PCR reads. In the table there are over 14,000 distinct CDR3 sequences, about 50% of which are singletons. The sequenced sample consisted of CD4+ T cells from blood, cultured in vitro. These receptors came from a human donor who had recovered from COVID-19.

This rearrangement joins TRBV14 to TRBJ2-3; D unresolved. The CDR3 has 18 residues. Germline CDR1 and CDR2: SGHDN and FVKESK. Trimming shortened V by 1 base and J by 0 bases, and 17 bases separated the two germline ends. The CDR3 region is CASSQVFRTPSSTDTQYF. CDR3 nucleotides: TGTGCCAGCAGCCAAGTATTCAGGACGCCTTCTAGCACAGATACGCAGTATTTT.

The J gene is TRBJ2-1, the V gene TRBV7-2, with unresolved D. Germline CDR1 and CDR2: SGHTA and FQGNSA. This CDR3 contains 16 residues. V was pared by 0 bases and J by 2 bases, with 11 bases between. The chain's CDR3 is CASSLAPSEPYNEQFF. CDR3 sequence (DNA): TGTGCCAGCAGCTTAGCGCCCAGCGAGCCCTACAATGAGCAGTTCTTC.

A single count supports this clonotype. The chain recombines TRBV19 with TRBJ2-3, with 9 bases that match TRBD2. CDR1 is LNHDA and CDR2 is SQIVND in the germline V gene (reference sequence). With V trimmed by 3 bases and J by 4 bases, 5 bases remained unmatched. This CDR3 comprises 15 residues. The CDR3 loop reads CASSMREGLSDTQYF. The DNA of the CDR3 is TGTGCCAGTAGTATGCGGGAGGGCCTGTCAGATACGCAGTATTTT.

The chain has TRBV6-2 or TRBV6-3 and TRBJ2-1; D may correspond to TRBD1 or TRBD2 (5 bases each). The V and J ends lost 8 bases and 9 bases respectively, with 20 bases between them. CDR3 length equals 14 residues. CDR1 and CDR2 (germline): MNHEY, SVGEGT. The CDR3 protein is CASGSLLAGTEQFF. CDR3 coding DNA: TGTGCCAGCGGTAGCCTACTTGCTGGGACTGAGCAGTTCTTC.

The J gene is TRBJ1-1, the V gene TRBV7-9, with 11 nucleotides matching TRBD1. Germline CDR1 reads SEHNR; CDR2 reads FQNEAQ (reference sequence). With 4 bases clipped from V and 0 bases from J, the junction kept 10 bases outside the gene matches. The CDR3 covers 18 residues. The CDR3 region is CASSSPTGTGGMNTEAFF. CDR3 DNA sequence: TGTGCCAGCAGCTCCCCTACAGGGACAGGGGGTATGAACACTGAAGCTTTCTTT. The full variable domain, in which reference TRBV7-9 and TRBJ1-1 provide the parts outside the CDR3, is DTGVSQNPRHKITKRGQNVTFRCDPISEHNRLYWYRQTLGQGPEFLTYFQNEAQLEKSRLLSDRFSAERPKGSFSTLEIQRTEQGDSAMYLCASSSPTGTGGMNTEAFFGQGTRLTVV.

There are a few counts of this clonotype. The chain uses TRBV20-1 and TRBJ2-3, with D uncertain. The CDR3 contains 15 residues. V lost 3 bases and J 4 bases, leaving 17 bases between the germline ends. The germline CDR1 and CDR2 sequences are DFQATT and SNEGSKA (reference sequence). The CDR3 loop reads CSASDRVGESDTQYF. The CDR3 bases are TGCAGTGCTAGTGATCGGGTAGGCGAGTCAGATACGCAGTATTTT.

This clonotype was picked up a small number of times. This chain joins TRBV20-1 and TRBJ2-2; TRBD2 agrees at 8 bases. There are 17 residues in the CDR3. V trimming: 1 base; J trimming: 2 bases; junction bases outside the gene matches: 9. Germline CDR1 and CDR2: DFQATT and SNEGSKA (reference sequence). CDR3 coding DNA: TGCAGTGCTAGAGCTTCCCGGATAGCGGGAAACACCGGGGAGCTGTTTTTT. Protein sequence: CSARASRIAGNTGELFF.

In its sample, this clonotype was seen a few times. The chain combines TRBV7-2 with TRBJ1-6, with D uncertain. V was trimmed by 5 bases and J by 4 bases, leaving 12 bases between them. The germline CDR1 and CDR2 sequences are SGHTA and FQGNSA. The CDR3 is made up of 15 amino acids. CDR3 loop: CASSPGQSYNSPLHF. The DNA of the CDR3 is TGTGCCAGCAGCCCTGGGCAGTCTTATAATTCACCCCTCCACTTT.

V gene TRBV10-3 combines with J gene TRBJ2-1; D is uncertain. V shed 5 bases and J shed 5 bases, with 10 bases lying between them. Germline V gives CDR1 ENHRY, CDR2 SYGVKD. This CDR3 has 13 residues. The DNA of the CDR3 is TGTGCCATCAGTACGGACGGTGACAATGAGCAGTTCTTC. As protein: CAISTDGDNEQFF.

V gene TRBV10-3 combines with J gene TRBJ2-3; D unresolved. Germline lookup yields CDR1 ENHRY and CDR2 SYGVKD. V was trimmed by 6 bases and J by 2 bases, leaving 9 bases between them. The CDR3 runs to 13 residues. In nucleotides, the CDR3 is TGTGCCATCAGGGAGAAGGACACAGATACGCAGTATTTT. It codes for CAIREKDTDTQYF.